The rows below give T cell receptor beta chains drawn from one sample of a study of T cell changes during pregnancy in multiple sclerosis. Profiling relied on immunoSEQ multiplex PCR, and the TCRdb table lists in-frame clones only, not all of them. The data show some 97,000 clones, around 93% seen once. Sequencing used peripheral blood, obtained after pregnancy. The receptors derive from a female donor with multiple sclerosis, enrolled in a pregnancy study. Each CDR3 is given without its conserved first and last residue. The size field is filled for only some rows; it gives once, few, many or a size class.

>TRBV27|TRBJ1-3|-
ASRPSSGNTIY
>TRBV15|TRBJ2-5|-
ATSRDLTSGVQETQY
>TRBV5-6|TRBJ1-2|-
ASSGPGTDNYGYT
>TRBV4-3|TRBJ1-6|once
ASSQDRGSYNSPLH
>TRBV10-3|TRBJ1-1|few
AIAGTVNTEAF
>TRBV7-8|TRBJ2-1|-
ASSFRSGSYNEQF
>TRBV5-1|TRBJ2-2|-
ASSLAKVGRTSGELF
>TRBV4-1|TRBJ2-1|once
ASSLTGQGANEQF
>TRBV5-1|TRBJ1-3|-
ASKSGTGLSGNTIY
>TRBV6-5|TRBJ1-2|-
ASTDGSAGSYGYT
>TRBV20-1|TRBJ1-2|-
SALRGYT
>TRBV27|TRBJ2-7|-
ASSSGQVIREQY
>TRBV19|TRBJ2-1|-
ASTLTSGGLKQF
>TRBV7-3|TRBJ2-3|-
ASQKQGGTDTQY
>TRBV6-6|TRBJ1-1|-
ASSQTGSLPEAF
>TRBV19|TRBJ2-7|-
ASSHPRTANYEQY
>TRBV28|TRBJ1-5|-
ASSLSGQGNQPQH
>TRBV7-3|TRBJ2-5|-
ASSPRGQGETQY
>TRBV7-2|TRBJ1-6|-
ASSLREGGGTYNSPLH
>TRBV10-3|TRBJ1-3|-
AIWGASGNTIY
>TRBV4-1|TRBJ1-1|-
ASSQGQGTNTEAF
>TRBV5-1|TRBJ2-1|-
ASTTGTSGYNEQF
>TRBV28|TRBJ2-7|-
ASLGQGSYEQY
>TRBV15|TRBJ1-5|-
ATSREQGNQPQH
>TRBV5-1|TRBJ2-1|-
ASSSVPEGRNEQF
>TRBV7-9|TRBJ1-1|few
ASSLEPDRGTEAF
>TRBV4-2|TRBJ2-5|-
ASSQDLRERRETQY
>TRBV6-5|TRBJ1-2|-
ASSYGQGGGYGYT
>TRBV2|TRBJ1-1|-
ASRLTGTRDFEAF
>TRBV10-3|TRBJ1-1|-
AISYDRGPGGNTEAF
>TRBV9|TRBJ1-1|-
ASSVGGRVGTEAF
>TRBV19|TRBJ1-5|-
ASNTGVSNQPQH
>TRBV7-9|TRBJ2-7|-
ASSLPAGRMTYEQY
>TRBV7-3|TRBJ2-7|-
ASSLIAGGIYEQY
>TRBV6-5|TRBJ1-1|-
ASSYSGTGKNTEAF
>TRBV19|TRBJ2-7|-
ASSTGTGGRHEQY
>TRBV5-1|TRBJ2-7|-
ASSLKGQNYEQY
>TRBV18|TRBJ2-7|-
ASSPGQGSGDEQY
>TRBV6-6|TRBJ1-4|-
ASSDRGTEKLF
>TRBV28|TRBJ1-2|-
ASSLSWGEANYGYT
>TRBV7-9|TRBJ1-3|few
ASSLSSGNTIY
>TRBV6-4|TRBJ2-1|-
ASSVDYHSNEQF
>TRBV7-9|TRBJ1-6|-
ASSPGQANDNSPLH
>TRBV11-1|TRBJ1-5|-
ASSPDRGNNQPQH
>TRBV5-6|TRBJ2-5|-
ASSQKGQGEETQY
>TRBV19|TRBJ2-3|-
ASSIDGGGFTDTQY
>TRBV5-1|TRBJ2-2|-
ASSRIAETGELF
>TRBV28|TRBJ2-7|-
ASRFPQGFSYEQY
>TRBV13|TRBJ1-1|-
ASSFRTLQGTEAF
>TRBV7-6|TRBJ2-1|-
ASSSKLGVEQF
>TRBV15|TRBJ2-7|-
ATSRDFPGQGLEQY